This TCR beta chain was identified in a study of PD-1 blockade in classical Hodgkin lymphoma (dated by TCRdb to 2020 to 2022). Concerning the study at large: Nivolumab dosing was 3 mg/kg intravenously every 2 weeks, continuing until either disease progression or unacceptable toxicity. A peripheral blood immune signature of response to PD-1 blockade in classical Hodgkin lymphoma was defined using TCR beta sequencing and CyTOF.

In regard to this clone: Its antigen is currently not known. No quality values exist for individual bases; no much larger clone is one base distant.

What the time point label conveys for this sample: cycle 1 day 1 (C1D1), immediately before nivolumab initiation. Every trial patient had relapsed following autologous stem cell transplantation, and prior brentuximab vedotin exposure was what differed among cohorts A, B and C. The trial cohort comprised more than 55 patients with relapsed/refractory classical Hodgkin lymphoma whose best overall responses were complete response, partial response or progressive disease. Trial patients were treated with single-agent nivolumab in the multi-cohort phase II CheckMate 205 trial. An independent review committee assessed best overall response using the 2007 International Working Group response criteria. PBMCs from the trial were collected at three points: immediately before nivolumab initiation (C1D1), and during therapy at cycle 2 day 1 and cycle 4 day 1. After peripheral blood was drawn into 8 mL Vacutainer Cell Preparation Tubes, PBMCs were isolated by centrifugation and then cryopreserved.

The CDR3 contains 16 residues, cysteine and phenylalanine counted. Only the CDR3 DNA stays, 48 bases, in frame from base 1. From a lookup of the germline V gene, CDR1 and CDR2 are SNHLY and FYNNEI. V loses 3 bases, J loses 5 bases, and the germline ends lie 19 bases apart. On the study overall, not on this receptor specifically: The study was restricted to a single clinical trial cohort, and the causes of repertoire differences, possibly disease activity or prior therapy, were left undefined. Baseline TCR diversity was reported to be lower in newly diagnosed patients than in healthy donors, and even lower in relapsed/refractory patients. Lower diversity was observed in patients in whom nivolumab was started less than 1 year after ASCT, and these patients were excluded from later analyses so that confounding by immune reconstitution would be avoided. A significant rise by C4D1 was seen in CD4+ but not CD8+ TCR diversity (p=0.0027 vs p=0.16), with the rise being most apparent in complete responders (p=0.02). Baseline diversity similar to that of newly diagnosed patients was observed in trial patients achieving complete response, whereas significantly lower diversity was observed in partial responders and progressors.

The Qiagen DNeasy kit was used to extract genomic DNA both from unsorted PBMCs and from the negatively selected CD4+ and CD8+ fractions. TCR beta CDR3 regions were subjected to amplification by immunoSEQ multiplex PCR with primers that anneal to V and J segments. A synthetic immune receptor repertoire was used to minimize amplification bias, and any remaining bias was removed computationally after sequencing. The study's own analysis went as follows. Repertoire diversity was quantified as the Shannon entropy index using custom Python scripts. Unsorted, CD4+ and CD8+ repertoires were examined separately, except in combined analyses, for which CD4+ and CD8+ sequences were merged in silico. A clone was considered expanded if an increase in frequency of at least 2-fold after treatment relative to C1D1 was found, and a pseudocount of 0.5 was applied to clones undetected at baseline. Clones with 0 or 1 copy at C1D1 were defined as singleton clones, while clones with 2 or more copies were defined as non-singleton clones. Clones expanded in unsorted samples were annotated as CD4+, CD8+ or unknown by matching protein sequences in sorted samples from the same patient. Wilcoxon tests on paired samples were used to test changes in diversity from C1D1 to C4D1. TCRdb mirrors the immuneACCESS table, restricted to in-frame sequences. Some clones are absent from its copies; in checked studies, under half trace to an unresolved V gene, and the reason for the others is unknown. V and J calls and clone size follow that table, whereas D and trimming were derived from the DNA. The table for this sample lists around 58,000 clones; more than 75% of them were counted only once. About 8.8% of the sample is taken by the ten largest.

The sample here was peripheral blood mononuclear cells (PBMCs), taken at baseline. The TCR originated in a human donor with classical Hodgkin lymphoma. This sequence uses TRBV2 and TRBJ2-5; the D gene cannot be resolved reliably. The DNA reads TGTGCCAGCAGTGATACACTTCCGATCTCTCCGGAGACCCAGTACTTC. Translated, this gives CASSDTLPISPETQYF.